Listed here is a single TCR beta chain. What it recognizes is unknown. The data were produced by immunoSEQ multiplex PCR, yet TCRdb's version contains in-frame clones alone and is incomplete. The repertoire holds 6,500 or so clones, with 25% to 30% as singletons. The sample is drawn from a study of sequential checkpoint blockade in melanoma. Whole-study context: DNA from 91 pretreatment tumor samples underwent TCRβ immunosequencing. Matched biopsies came pretreatment and at week 13 for twenty-two patients.

The CDR3 sequence is 16 residues long. Trimming removed 3 bases from V and 0 bases from J; junction bases left unmatched: 4. Germline-derived CDR1 and CDR2 are SGHNT and YENEEA. Overall study results and limits: Rising tumor T-cell fraction and clonality meant about 30 times likelier benefit.

The treatment denotes: randomized to nivolumab then ipilimumab (arm A) or the reverse (arm B). DNA-damaging chemotherapy had not been given to any patient beforehand. This chain joins TRBV11-3 and TRBJ2-4, with 8 bases fitting TRBD1. Sequenced material: tumor tissue (inferred from file names), taken from a patient given nivolumab and ipilimumab in sequence. The source of this sequence is a human donor with melanoma. The CDR3 reads CASSFPGGLAKNIQYF. The CDR3 DNA is TGTGCCAGCAGCTTCCCAGGGGGCTTAGCCAAAAACATTCAGTACTTC.